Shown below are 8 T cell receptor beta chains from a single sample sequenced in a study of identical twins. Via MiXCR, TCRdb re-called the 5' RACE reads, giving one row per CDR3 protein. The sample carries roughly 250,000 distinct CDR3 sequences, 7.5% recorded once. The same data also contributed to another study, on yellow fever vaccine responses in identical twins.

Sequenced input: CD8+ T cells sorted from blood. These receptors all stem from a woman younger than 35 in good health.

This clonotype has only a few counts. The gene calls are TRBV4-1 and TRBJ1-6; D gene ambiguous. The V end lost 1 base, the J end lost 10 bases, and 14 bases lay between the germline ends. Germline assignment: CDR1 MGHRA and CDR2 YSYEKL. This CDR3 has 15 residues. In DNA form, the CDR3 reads TGCGCCAGCAGCCAAGCCGATCTGGGTCTGTCACCCCTCCACTTT. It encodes CASSQADLGLSPLHF.

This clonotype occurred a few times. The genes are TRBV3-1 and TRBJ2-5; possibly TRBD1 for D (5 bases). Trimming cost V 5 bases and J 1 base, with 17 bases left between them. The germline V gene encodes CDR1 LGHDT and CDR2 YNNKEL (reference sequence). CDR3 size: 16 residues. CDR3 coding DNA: TGTGCCAGCAGCTTTCGACAGAAGCCCTTCCAAGAGACCCAGTACTTC. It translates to CASSFRQKPFQETQYF.

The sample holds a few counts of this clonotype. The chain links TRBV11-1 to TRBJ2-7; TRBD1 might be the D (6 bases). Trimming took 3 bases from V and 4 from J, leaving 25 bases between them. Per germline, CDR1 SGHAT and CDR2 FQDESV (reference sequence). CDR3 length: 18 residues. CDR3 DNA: TGTGCCAGCAGCTTTTCCTTTCCAGGGGAAAGGCGTCCGTACGAGCAGTACGTC. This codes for CASSFSFPGERRPYEQYV.

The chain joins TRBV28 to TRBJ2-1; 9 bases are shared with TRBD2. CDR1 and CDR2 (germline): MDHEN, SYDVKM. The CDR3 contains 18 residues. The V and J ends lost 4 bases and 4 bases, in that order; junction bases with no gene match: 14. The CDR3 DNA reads TGTGCCAGCAGTTCCGCCCGGCTAGCGGGGTTCAGGTACAATGAGCAGTTCTTC. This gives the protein CASSSARLAGFRYNEQFF.

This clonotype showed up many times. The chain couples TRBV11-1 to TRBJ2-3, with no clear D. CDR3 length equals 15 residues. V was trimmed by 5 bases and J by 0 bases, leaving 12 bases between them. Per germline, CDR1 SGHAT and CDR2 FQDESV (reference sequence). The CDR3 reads CASSLLDSSTDTQYF. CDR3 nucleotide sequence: TGTGCCAGCAGCCTCCTAGACTCGAGCACAGATACGCAGTATTTT.

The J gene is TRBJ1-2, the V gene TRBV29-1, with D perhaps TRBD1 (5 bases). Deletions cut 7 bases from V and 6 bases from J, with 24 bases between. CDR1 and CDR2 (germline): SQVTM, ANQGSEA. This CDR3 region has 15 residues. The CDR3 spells CSGRFPASEGHGYTF. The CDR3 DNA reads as TGCAGCGGCCGATTTCCGGCCTCGGAGGGGCATGGCTACACCTTC. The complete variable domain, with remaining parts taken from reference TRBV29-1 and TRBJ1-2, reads SAVISQKPSRDICQRGTSLTIQCQVDSQVTMMFWYRQQPGQSLTLIATANQGSEATYESGFVIDKFPISRPNLTFSTLTVSNMSPEDSSIYLCSGRFPASEGHGYTFGSGTRLTVV.

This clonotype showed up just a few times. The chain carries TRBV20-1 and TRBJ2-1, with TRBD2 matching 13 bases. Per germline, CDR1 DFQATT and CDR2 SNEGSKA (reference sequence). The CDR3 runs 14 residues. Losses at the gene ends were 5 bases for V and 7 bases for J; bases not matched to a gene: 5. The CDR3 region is CSAPLAGGWNEQFF. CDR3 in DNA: TGCAGTGCTCCACTAGCGGGGGGGTGGAATGAGCAGTTCTTC.

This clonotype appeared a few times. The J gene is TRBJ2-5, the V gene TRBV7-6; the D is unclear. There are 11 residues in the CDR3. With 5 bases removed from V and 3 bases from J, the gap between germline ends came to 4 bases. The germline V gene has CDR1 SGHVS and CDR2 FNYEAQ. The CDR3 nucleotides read TGTGCCAGCAGCGCGGAAGAGACCCAGTACTTC. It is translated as CASSAEETQYF.